This TCR beta chain was obtained from a study of identical twins. Study-wide results and limits: Whereas memory repertoires showed no such difference, abundant cord blood beta clonotypes carried fewer insertions. Within monozygotic twins, out-of-frame TCR alpha sharing was underestimated by the models. Conclusions were drawn cross-sectionally by statistical analysis, without following the same donors.

Points on this clonotype: No antigen is known for it.

V was cut by 0 bases and J by 8 bases, with 11 bases left in between. Germline CDR1 LNHNV, CDR2 YYDKDF (reference sequence). This CDR3 is built from 14 residues. Each cDNA held unique molecular identifiers, and template switching gave it a universal primer site. Each CDR3 protein is one row after TCRdb ran MiXCR on the 5' RACE reads. Among some 500,000 distinct CDR3 sequences, around 15% were seen once, and the ten largest hold approximately 1%. The data were also submitted as part of a second study, on yellow fever vaccine responses in identical twins.

The chain carries TRBV15 and TRBJ1-5, with D tentatively TRBD1 (5 bases). Sequenced sample: CD4+ T cells sorted from blood. This receptor was taken from a woman under 30 in good health. The CDR3 region has the DNA TGTGCCACCAGCAGAGATGTAGGGGTGGAGCCCCAGCATTTT. Amino acid sequence: CATSRDVGVEPQHF. The variable domain in full, completed from reference TRBV15 and TRBJ1-5, reads DAMVIQNPRYQVTQFGKPVTLSCSQTLNHNVMYWYQQKSSQAPKLLFHYYDKDFNNEADTPDNFQSRRPNTSFCFLDIRSPGLGDTAMYLCATSRDVGVEPQHFGDGTRLSIL.